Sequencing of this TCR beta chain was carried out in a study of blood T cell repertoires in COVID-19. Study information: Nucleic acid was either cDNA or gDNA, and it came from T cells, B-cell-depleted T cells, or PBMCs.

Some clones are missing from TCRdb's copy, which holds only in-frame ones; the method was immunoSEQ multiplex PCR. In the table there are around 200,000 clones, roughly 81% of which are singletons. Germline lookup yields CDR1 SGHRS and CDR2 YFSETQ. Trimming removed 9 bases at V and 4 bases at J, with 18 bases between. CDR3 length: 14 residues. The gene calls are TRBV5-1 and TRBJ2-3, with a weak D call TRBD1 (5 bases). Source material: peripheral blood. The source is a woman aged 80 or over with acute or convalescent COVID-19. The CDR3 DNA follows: TGCGCCACCAGGGCGGATGTACGGGCAGATACGCAGTATTTT. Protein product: CATRADVRADTQYF.